Presented here are 2 T cell receptor beta chains from one specimen sequenced in a study of T-cell memory formation after mild COVID-19. MiXCR, applied by TCRdb to the 5' RACE reads, yields one record per CDR3 protein. This repertoire shows about 270,000 distinct CDR3 sequences, approximately 15% found once; its top ten account for 2.1%. Source material: PBMCs or a T cell subset sorted from them (not recorded which). The receptors come from an adult woman who had mild COVID-19 (a few samples of this study predate the infection). Cell type and time point are not known.

The V and J genes are TRBV5-6 and TRBJ2-4; TRBD1 matches at 9 bases. After removal of 2 bases from V and 0 bases from J, the junction contained 9 bases not matched to a gene. The CDR3 loop spans 18 amino acids. In germline, CDR1 is SGHDT, CDR2 YYEEEE. Here the CDR3 reads CASSFGLGQGPAKNIQYF. In nucleotides, the CDR3 is TGTGCCAGCAGCTTTGGATTGGGACAGGGTCCAGCCAAAAACATTCAGTACTTC.

The table lists this clonotype with a few counts. The V gene is TRBV5-1, the J gene TRBJ1-2; 7 bases fit TRBD1. The CDR3 covers 14 residues. After removal of 8 bases from V and 2 bases from J, the junction contained 9 bases not matched to a gene. CDR1 and CDR2 from the germline V gene are SGHRS and YFSETQ. The CDR3 here is CASAAQGQNYGYTF. The CDR3 nucleotides read TGCGCCAGTGCAGCACAGGGACAGAACTATGGCTACACCTTC.